A single sample is the source of the 29 T cell receptor beta chains below, sequenced in a study of technical replicates of blood from a few donors. Profiled with immunoSEQ multiplex PCR; TCRdb holds only in-frame clones, not every one. The table records roughly 70,000 clones, approximately 94% of them present only once. The sample was T cells isolated from PBMCs. The receptors stem from a human donor in good health.

The chain employs TRBV15 and TRBJ2-7, with 8 bases matching TRBD2. With 4 bases clipped from V and 3 bases from J, the junction kept 5 bases outside the gene matches. This CDR3 contains 14 residues. CDR1 is LNHNV, CDR2 YYDKDF, per germline (reference sequence). CDR3 region: CATSTERELYEQYF. The DNA for the CDR3 is TGTGCCACCAGCACCGAGCGGGAGCTCTACGAGCAGTACTTC.

The CDR3 loop reads CASSPPSGSTGELFF. CDR3 nucleotides: TGTGCCAGCAGCCCCCCTAGCGGGAGTACCGGGGAGCTGTTTTTT. The V call is TRBV7-9, the J call TRBJ2-2; TRBD2 matches at 10 bases. Germline V gives CDR1 SEHNR, CDR2 FQNEAQ (reference sequence). The CDR3 has 15 amino acids. The V and J ends lost 5 bases and 5 bases, in that order; junction bases with no gene match: 5.

The chain has TRBV10-3 and TRBJ2-5; TRBD1 aligns across 9 bases. The CDR3 contains 13 residues. The J segment lost 1 base and the V segment lost 10 bases, leaving 4 bases of the junction unmatched. Per germline, CDR1 ENHRY and CDR2 SYGVKD. The CDR3, as DNA: TGTGCCACGCAACAGGGGGCCCAAGAGACCCAGTACTTC. Translation: CATQQGAQETQYF.

This rearrangement joins TRBV7-9 to TRBJ2-7; 12 nucleotides line up with TRBD2. The V and J ends lost 5 bases and 2 bases, in that order; junction bases with no gene match: 7. CDR1 and CDR2 (germline): SEHNR, FQNEAQ (reference sequence). This CDR3 comprises 16 residues. The CDR3 DNA sequence: TGTGCCAGCAGCACCTGGACTAGCGGGATCGCCTACGAGCAGTACTTC. Translated: CASSTWTSGIAYEQYF.

The chain recombines TRBV2 with TRBJ2-7, with 7 bases lining up with TRBD1. This CDR3 has 12 amino acids. Germline V gene data show CDR1 as SNHLY and CDR2 as FYNNEI. The V gene end was trimmed by 6 bases and the J gene end by 6 bases; junction bases not matched to a gene: 5. The CDR3 is CASRETGFEQYF. CDR3 in DNA: TGTGCCAGCAGGGAGACAGGGTTCGAGCAGTACTTC. Variable domain in full (rest from reference TRBV2 and TRBJ2-7): EPEVTQTPSHQVTQMGQEVILRCVPISNHLYFYWYRQILGQKVEFLVSFYNNEISEKSEIFDDQFSVERPDGSNFTLKIRSTKLEDSAMYFCASRETGFEQYFGPGTRLTVT.

This clone showed up just once. The rearrangement joins TRBV10-3 to TRBJ1-2, with 8 bases fitting TRBD1. CDR3 length equals 14 residues. Germline trimming cut 5 bases from V and 5 bases from J; bases unmatched to any gene: 7. Germline lookup yields CDR1 ENHRY and CDR2 SYGVKD. The CDR3 nucleotides are TGTGCCATCAGTCAGACAGGGGAAAGATATGGCTACACCTTC. Encoded protein: CAISQTGERYGYTF.

V usage is TRBV18 and J usage is TRBJ1-2, with TRBD1 matching 7 bases. Germline loops: CDR1 KGHSH, CDR2 LQKENI. With 3 bases clipped from V and 4 bases from J, the junction kept 5 bases outside the gene matches. The CDR3 covers 14 residues. The CDR3 DNA reads as TGTGCCAGCTCACCCCAGGGGGTCGGCTATGGCTACACCTTC. It encodes CASSPQGVGYGYTF.

The gene calls are TRBV4-1 and TRBJ1-5; no clear D. Deletions cut 4 bases from V and 5 bases from J, with 15 bases between. This CDR3 spans 15 amino acids. CDR1 MGHRA and CDR2 YSYEKL come from the germline V gene. The CDR3 here is CASSLHSQAHQPQHF. CDR3 nucleotide sequence: TGCGCCAGCAGCCTCCATAGTCAGGCGCATCAGCCCCAGCATTTT.

V usage is TRBV27 and J usage is TRBJ2-7, with TRBD2 matching 8 bases. The CDR3 loop spans 15 amino acids. V shed 5 bases and J 5 bases; nucleotides not matched to a gene: 11. CDR1 is MNHEY, CDR2 SMNVEV, per germline (reference sequence). Written as DNA, the CDR3 is TGTGCCAGCAGTCCCCGGGAAGCGGGAGATGACGAGCAGTACTTC. It encodes CASSPREAGDDEQYF.

This clone was seen only once. The V and J genes are TRBV7-9 and TRBJ2-4, with 10 bases that match TRBD2. This CDR3 spans 17 amino acids. Germline lookup yields CDR1 SEHNR and CDR2 FQNEAQ (reference sequence). Trimming took 4 bases from V and 0 from J; bases not matched to a gene: 6. The CDR3 is CASSSGTSELAKNIQYF. CDR3 nucleotide sequence: TGTGCCAGCAGCTCCGGGACTAGCGAATTAGCCAAAAACATTCAGTACTTC.

The J gene is TRBJ1-1, the V gene TRBV5-6; D ambiguous. The CDR3 totals 14 residues. Deletions cut 4 bases from V and 1 base from J, with 11 bases between. Germline-derived CDR1 and CDR2 are SGHDT and YYEEEE. CDR3 in DNA: TGTGCCAGCAGCCATTTGGGAGGGAACACTGAAGCTTTCTTT. Its translation is CASSHLGGNTEAFF.

The genes are TRBV7-2 and TRBJ1-3; tentatively, D is TRBD1 (5 bases). V lost 2 bases, J lost 0 bases, and 14 bases lay in between. The CDR3 is made up of 17 amino acids. Germline CDR1 and CDR2: SGHTA and FQGNSA. CDR3 in DNA: TGTGCCAGCAGCTTATATGCAGGGTCGATCTCTGGAAACACCATATATTTT. Translating it yields CASSLYAGSISGNTIYF.

The chain links TRBV28 to TRBJ1-1; D call uncertain. Germline CDR1 and CDR2: MDHEN and SYDVKM. The CDR3 covers 12 residues. Trimming removed 1 base from V and 11 bases from J, with 11 bases in between. CDR3 sequence: CASSLSQVLAFF. In nucleotides, the CDR3 is TGTGCCAGCAGTTTATCTCAGGTTTTGGCTTTCTTT.

The genes are TRBV28 and TRBJ2-2; 8 bases map to TRBD2. The ends lost 7 bases at V and 3 bases at J; junction bases unmatched: 10. The CDR3 spans 16 residues. Germline-derived CDR1 and CDR2 are MDHEN and SYDVKM. The CDR3 DNA sequence: TGTGCCAGCACCGATCAGGGGCGGGGGGACACCGGGGAGCTGTTTTTT. Protein sequence: CASTDQGRGDTGELFF.

The chain combines TRBV5-4 with TRBJ2-3; the match to TRBD2 covers 11 bases. Germline CDR1 is SGHNT and CDR2 is YYREEE (reference sequence). CDR3 size: 17 residues. The trim removed 0 bases at V and 4 bases at J, leaving 7 bases unmatched. This chain's CDR3 is CASSLDGTSGRADTQYF. For the CDR3, the DNA is TGTGCCAGCAGCTTGGATGGAACTAGCGGGAGAGCAGATACGCAGTATTTT.

The rearrangement joins TRBV28 to TRBJ1-1; 10 bases map to TRBD1. Looked up from germline, CDR1 is MDHEN and CDR2 is SYDVKM. CDR3 length equals 15 residues. V trimming: 6 bases; J trimming: 6 bases; junction bases outside the gene matches: 10. Written as DNA, the CDR3 is TGTGCCAGCAGAAAAGGGACAGGGGAATATTCTGAAGCTTTCTTT. Protein sequence: CASRKGTGEYSEAFF.

This chain uses TRBV2 with TRBJ2-7; no definite D call. This CDR3 comprises 15 residues. CDR1 is SNHLY and CDR2 is FYNNEI in the germline V gene. Deletions cut 3 bases from V and 2 bases from J, with 14 bases between. The CDR3 is CASSDYGSSTYEQYF. In DNA form, the CDR3 reads TGTGCCAGCAGTGACTATGGCAGTAGCACCTACGAGCAGTACTTC.

The chain couples TRBV27 to TRBJ1-2, with D possibly being TRBD1 (6 bases). Germline CDR1 is MNHEY and CDR2 is SMNVEV (reference sequence). V shed 0 bases and J shed 2 bases, with 13 bases lying between them. There are 16 residues in the CDR3. CDR3 in amino acids: CASSLSQGVSNYGYTF. Written as DNA, the CDR3 is TGTGCCAGCAGTTTATCACAGGGAGTGTCAAACTATGGCTACACCTTC.

In its sample, this clone was seen once. J is TRBJ2-5 and V is TRBV30; 8 nucleotides match TRBD1. This CDR3 region has 16 residues. Trimming at V came to 0 bases and at J to 5 bases, leaving 11 bases not matched to a gene. Germline values: CDR1 GTSNPN, CDR2 SVGIG (reference sequence). The CDR3 loop reads CAWSVPDRGFWETQYF. As DNA, the CDR3 is TGTGCCTGGAGTGTACCCGACAGGGGTTTTTGGGAGACCCAGTACTTC.

The genes are TRBV5-1 and TRBJ1-2; D is unclear. V lost 3 bases and J 2 bases, leaving 11 bases between the germline ends. In germline, CDR1 is SGHRS, CDR2 YFSETQ. This CDR3 comprises 14 residues. The CDR3 sequence is CASSSDGLNYGYTF. For the CDR3, the DNA is TGCGCCAGCAGCTCGGACGGACTAAACTATGGCTACACCTTC.

This chain connects TRBV27 to TRBJ1-5; D gene uncertain. Germline V CDR1 and CDR2: MNHEY, SMNVEV (reference sequence). V shed 3 bases and J shed 5 bases, with 8 bases lying between them. The CDR3 loop spans 13 amino acids. The CDR3 DNA reads TGTGCCAGCAGTTTTAAAGAGGATCAGCCCCAGCATTTT. As protein: CASSFKEDQPQHF.

This sequence joins TRBV15 and TRBJ1-1; no definite D call. V gave up 1 base and J gave up 4 bases, with 10 bases separating them. Germline V lookup: CDR1 LNHNV, CDR2 YYDKDF (reference sequence). The CDR3 has 14 residues. The CDR3 loop is CATSRVGGGTEAFF. As DNA, the CDR3 is TGTGCCACCAGCAGAGTAGGAGGAGGCACTGAAGCTTTCTTT. Using reference TRBV15 and TRBJ1-1 for the parts outside the CDR3, the full variable domain is DAMVIQNPRYQVTQFGKPVTLSCSQTLNHNVMYWYQQKSSQAPKLLFHYYDKDFNNEADTPDNFQSRRPNTSFCFLDIRSPGLGDTAMYLCATSRVGGGTEAFFGQGTRLTVV.

This sequence joins TRBV6-1 and TRBJ2-1; TRBD2 aligns across 9 bases. Germline V gene sequence: CDR1 MNHNS, CDR2 SASEGT. The V gene end was trimmed by 0 bases and the J gene end by 9 bases; junction bases not matched to a gene: 9. CDR3 length: 16 amino acids. The DNA of the CDR3 is TGTGCCAGCAGTGAAGCGCTTAGCGGGAGTGCTCTTGAGCAGTTCTTC. This translates into CASSEALSGSALEQFF.

The rearrangement joins TRBV13 to TRBJ2-1; maybe TRBD2 (6 bases). Germline-derived CDR1 and CDR2 are PRHDT and FYEKMQ (reference sequence). This CDR3 spans 16 amino acids. Trimming took 0 bases from V and 8 from J, leaving 17 bases between them. The CDR3 DNA reads TGTGCCAGCAGCTTAGGCACGGGAGTAGGTGGCGATGAGCAGTTCTTC. Its translation: CASSLGTGVGGDEQFF.

The chain recombines TRBV2 with TRBJ2-7; 13 bases map to TRBD2. The germline V gene has CDR1 SNHLY and CDR2 FYNNEI. V lost 6 bases to trimming and J lost 5 bases; unmatched junction nucleotides: 10. This CDR3 has 16 amino acids. The CDR3 coding sequence is TGTGCCAGCAGCGAGAGGACTAGCGGGAGTCCCCACGAGCAGTACTTC. Protein product: CASSERTSGSPHEQYF.

The chain uses TRBV2 and TRBJ2-7, with a tentative D call TRBD2 (6 bases). Germline V gene data show CDR1 as SNHLY and CDR2 as FYNNEI. The V end was cut by 6 bases, the J end by 2 bases, with 14 bases between. The CDR3 has 14 residues. CDR3 residues: CASSTGLPPYEQYF. CDR3 coding DNA: TGTGCCAGCAGCACGGGACTGCCTCCCTACGAGCAGTACTTC.

The V and J genes are TRBV7-3 and TRBJ2-5, with D unclear. The CDR3 contains 14 residues. Per the germline V gene, CDR1 is SGHTA and CDR2 is FQGTGA. The V gene lost 2 bases and the J gene lost 0 bases, with 7 bases spanning the gap. CDR3 coding DNA: TGTGCCAGCAGCTTACGACACAACCAAGAGACCCAGTACTTC. Its translation: CASSLRHNQETQYF.

This chain connects TRBV7-3 to TRBJ2-1; 13 bases fit TRBD2. This CDR3 has 15 amino acids. J gave up 9 bases and V 5 bases, and 7 bases lay outside the gene matches. The germline V gene encodes CDR1 SGHTA and CDR2 FQGTGA. CDR3: CASSTDGLAGVEQFF. CDR3 nucleotide sequence: TGTGCCAGCAGCACCGACGGACTAGCGGGAGTTGAGCAGTTCTTC.

The chain uses TRBV5-4 and TRBJ2-7, with unresolved D. The germline V and J ends were trimmed by 4 bases and 6 bases, with 14 bases remaining between them. The CDR3 contains 13 residues. CDR1 is SGHNT, CDR2 YYREEE, per germline (reference sequence). CDR3 region: CASSDEDSGEQYF. CDR3 nucleotides: TGTGCCAGCAGCGACGAGGATTCGGGCGAGCAGTACTTC.